These T cell receptor beta chains were read from a single sample in a study of shared clonotypes between healthy human individuals. Profiled with immunoSEQ multiplex PCR; TCRdb holds only in-frame clones, not every one. The sample yields 1.5 million to 2.5 million clones, over 85% seen once. The sample was naive CD8+ T cells sorted from blood. These receptor sequences come from a man aged 18-30 years in good health. Each CDR3 is given with its conserved first and last residue. Fields, in order: J gene, V gene, D gene, clone size, CDR3 protein, CDR3 DNA. A D gene is named only where the DNA matches it firmly. The size of a clone is reported for some rows only, either as once, few or many, or as a class for expanded clones.

J: TRBJ2-2
V: TRBV9
D: NA
size: NA
CDR3: CASSALLRANTGELFF
DNA: TGTGCCAGCAGCGCCTTACTCCGGGCCAACACCGGGGAGCTGTTTTTT

J: TRBJ2-3
V: TRBV19
D: TRBD2
size: NA
CDR3: CASSIDLEASGSDTQYF
DNA: TGTGCCAGTAGTATAGATCTAGAGGCTAGCGGCTCAGATACGCAGTATTTT

J: TRBJ1-1
V: TRBV6-5
D: NA
size: NA
CDR3: CASSHYRQSNTEAFF
DNA: TGTGCCAGCAGTCACTACCGACAGTCGAACACTGAAGCTTTCTTT

J: TRBJ2-2
V: TRBV7-9
D: NA
size: once
CDR3: CASSAPSAPTGELFF
DNA: TGTGCCAGCAGCGCCCCTAGCGCCCCCACCGGGGAGCTGTTTTTT

J: TRBJ1-1
V: TRBV10-3
D: NA
size: NA
CDR3: CAISELVGQGLNTEAFF
DNA: TGTGCCATCAGTGAGTTGGTTGGGCAGGGCCTGAACACTGAAGCTTTCTTT

J: TRBJ1-5
V: TRBV6-6
D: NA
size: NA
CDR3: CASRGSANQPQHF
DNA: TGTGCCAGCCGAGGTTCGGCCAATCAGCCCCAGCATTTT

J: TRBJ2-7
V: TRBV25-1
D: NA
size: once
CDR3: CASSELMSSYEQYF
DNA: TGTGCCAGCAGTGAATTGATGAGCTCCTACGAGCAGTACTTC

J: TRBJ1-2
V: TRBV7-6
D: NA
size: NA
CDR3: CASSFPGDDYGYTF
DNA: TGTGCCAGCAGCTTCCCGGGTGACGACTATGGCTACACCTTC

J: TRBJ2-7
V: TRBV4-1
D: TRBD1
size: NA
CDR3: CASSQVHQGAYEQYF
DNA: TGCGCCAGCAGCCAAGTACACCAGGGGGCCTACGAGCAGTACTTC

J: TRBJ1-3
V: TRBV9
D: NA
size: NA
CDR3: CASSDPLGVGNTIYF
DNA: TGTGCCAGCAGCGACCCACTGGGGGTAGGAAACACCATATATTTT

J: TRBJ1-2
V: TRBV19
D: TRBD1
size: few
CDR3: CASARGQGAFGYTF
DNA: TGTGCCAGTGCCCGGGGACAGGGGGCGTTTGGCTACACCTTC

J: TRBJ2-7
V: TRBV6-5
D: NA
size: NA
CDR3: CASSDFYEQYF
DNA: TGTGCCAGCAGTGATTTCTACGAGCAGTACTTC

J: TRBJ2-5
V: TRBV5-1
D: NA
size: NA
CDR3: CASSLTYPGETQYF
DNA: TGCGCCAGCAGCTTGACCTACCCCGGGGAGACCCAGTACTTC

J: TRBJ1-2
V: TRBV10-3
D: NA
size: once
CDR3: CAISDSWGHLLSDYGYTF
DNA: TGTGCCATCAGTGATTCGTGGGGACACTTACTCAGTGACTATGGCTACACCTTC

J: TRBJ2-1
V: TRBV6-5
D: TRBD2
size: NA
CDR3: CASSRLAGDNEQFF
DNA: TGTGCCAGCAGTAGACTAGCCGGGGACAATGAGCAGTTCTTC

J: TRBJ2-7
V: TRBV6-5
D: TRBD1
size: NA
CDR3: CASSYSTGESHYEQYF
DNA: TGTGCCAGCAGTTACTCTACAGGGGAGTCCCACTACGAGCAGTACTTC

J: TRBJ1-2
V: TRBV6-5
D: NA
size: NA
CDR3: CASSYSPGSYGYTF
DNA: TGTGCCAGCAGTTACTCGCCGGGATCCTATGGCTACACCTTC

J: TRBJ1-2
V: TRBV2
D: NA
size: NA
CDR3: CASSGRTANYGYTF
DNA: TGTGCCAGCAGTGGTCGGACAGCTAACTATGGCTACACCTTC